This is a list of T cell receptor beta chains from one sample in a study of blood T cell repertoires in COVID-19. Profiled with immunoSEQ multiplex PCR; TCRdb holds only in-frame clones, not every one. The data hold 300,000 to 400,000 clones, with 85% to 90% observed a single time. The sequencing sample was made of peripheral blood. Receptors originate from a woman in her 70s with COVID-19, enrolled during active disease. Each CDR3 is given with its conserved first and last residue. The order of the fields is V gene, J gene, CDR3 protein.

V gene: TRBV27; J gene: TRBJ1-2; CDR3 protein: CASSSAGGYYGYTF
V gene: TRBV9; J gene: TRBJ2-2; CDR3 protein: CASSVGGAGGSTGELFF
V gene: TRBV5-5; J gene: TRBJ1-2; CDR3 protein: CASSLEQGYYGYTF
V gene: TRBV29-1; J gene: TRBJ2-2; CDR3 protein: CSVAQGDSGELFF
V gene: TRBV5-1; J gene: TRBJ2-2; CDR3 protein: CASSSSMGATGELFF
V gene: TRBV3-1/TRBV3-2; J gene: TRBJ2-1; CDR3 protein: CASVHVTSGGINEQFF
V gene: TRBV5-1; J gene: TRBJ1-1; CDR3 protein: CASSHTTGRTDTEAFF
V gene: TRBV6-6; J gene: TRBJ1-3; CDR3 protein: CASTMDSYGNTIYF
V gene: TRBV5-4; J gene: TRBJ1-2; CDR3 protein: CASSLEGVYGYTF
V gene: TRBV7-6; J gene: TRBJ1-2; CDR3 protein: CASSPRGPGTESYGYTF
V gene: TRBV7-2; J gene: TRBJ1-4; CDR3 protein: CASSFWDRTNEKLFF
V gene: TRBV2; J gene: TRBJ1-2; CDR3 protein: CASSDRSNYGYTF
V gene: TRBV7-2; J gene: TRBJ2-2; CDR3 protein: CASSLNGLAGGTGELFF
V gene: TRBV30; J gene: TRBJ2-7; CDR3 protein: CASKKAGSYEQYF
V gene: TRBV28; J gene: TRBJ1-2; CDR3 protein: CASSLRQGWNTF
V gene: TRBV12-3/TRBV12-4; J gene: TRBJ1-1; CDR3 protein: CASSQQGTEAFF
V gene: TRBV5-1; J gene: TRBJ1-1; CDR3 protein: CASSEQGQNTEAFF
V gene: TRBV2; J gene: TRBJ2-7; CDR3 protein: CASSDAYEQYF
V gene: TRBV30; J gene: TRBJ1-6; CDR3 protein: CASSTGTERSPLHF
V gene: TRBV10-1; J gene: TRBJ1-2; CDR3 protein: CASSLKGGYNYGYTF
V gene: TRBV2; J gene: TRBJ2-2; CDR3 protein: CASRGLAGGTGELFF
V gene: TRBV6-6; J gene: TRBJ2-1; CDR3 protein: CASTGGGDNEQFF
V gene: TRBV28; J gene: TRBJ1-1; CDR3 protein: CASSTPVGSEAFF
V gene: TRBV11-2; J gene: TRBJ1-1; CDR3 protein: CASKTVYEAFF
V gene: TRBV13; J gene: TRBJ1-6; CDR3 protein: CASSPGTGGAQSPLHF
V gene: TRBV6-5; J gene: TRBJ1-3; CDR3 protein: CASSYLSGNTIYF
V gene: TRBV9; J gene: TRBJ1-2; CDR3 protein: CASSVLGGANYGYTF
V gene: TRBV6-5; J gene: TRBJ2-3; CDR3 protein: CASSADRGEYF
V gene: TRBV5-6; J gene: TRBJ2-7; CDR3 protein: CASSLAGGSPTYEQYF
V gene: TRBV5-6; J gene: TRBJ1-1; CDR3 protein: CASSLTGTGYTEAFF
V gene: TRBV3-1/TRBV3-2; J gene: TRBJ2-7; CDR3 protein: CASSQDRTSGSYEQYF
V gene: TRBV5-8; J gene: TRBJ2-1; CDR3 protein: CASSFLTSGGAGYNEQFF
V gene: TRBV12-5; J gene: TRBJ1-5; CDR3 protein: CASGQGDSRNQPQHF
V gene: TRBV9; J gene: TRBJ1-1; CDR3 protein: CASSVLGGPGTEAFF
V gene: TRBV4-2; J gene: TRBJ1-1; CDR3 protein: CASSQVEGAYTEAFF
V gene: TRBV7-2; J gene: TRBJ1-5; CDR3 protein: CASSKDSDRQPQHF